The following is a T cell receptor (beta chain) sequence with its context. The antigen remains unidentified. The sample comes from a study of cytomegalovirus exposure and HLA in healthy donors. Study-level points and caveats: V- and J-gene trimming in TCR beta was tied to a missense DCLRE1C variant by an analysis performed later. Among immune exposure information, only CMV serostatus was available. V segments that were indistinguishable, TRBV6-2 and TRBV6-3 among them, were omitted from analysis.

Germline CDR1 reads LGHNA; CDR2 reads YSLEER. The CDR3 runs to 15 residues. The V and J ends lost 0 bases and 2 bases, in that order; junction bases with no gene match: 4. It was with 60 Vbeta and 13 Jbeta primers that the PCR ran. Data came from immunoSEQ multiplex PCR; TCRdb stores just in-frame clones and leaves some out. This sample contains 55,000 to 75,000 clones. This sequence originates from a male donor in good health and CMV-seronegative. The chain couples TRBV4-3 to TRBJ2-7; 7 bases map to TRBD1. The sequenced material came from PBMCs. The CDR3 spells CASSQEGQSTYEQYF. The CDR3 DNA sequence: TGCGCCAGCAGCCAAGAGGGACAGAGCACCTACGAGCAGTACTTC.